The 4 T cell receptor beta chains below all came from one sample that was sequenced in a study of T cells in Graves' hyperthyroidism and ophthalmopathy. Researchers took RNA transcripts and amplified the TCR beta CDR3 regions from them. The TCR CDR3 was amplified in a first-round RT-PCR using the HTBI primer set. Via MiXCR, TCRdb re-called the multiplex PCR reads, giving one row per CDR3 protein. Of a few hundred thousand distinct CDR3 sequences listed, roughly 21% were seen once; the top ten hold 50%. Input material: blood. The receptors stem from a woman in her forties or fifties with Graves' hyperthyroidism.

This clonotype was recorded at least ten times. This chain joins TRBV7-9 and TRBJ2-1, with 12 bases matching TRBD2. Germline CDR1 SEHNR, CDR2 FQNEAQ (reference sequence). The ends lost 3 bases at V and 7 bases at J; junction bases unmatched: 4. This CDR3 is built from 15 residues. CDR3 sequence (DNA): TGTGCCAGCAGCTTTCTAGCGGGAGGGAGAAATGAGCAGTTCTTC. The encoded protein is CASSFLAGGRNEQFF.

The chain has TRBV5-1 and TRBJ2-1; 7 bases fit TRBD2. V was pared by 0 bases and J by 7 bases, with 10 bases of the junction left unmatched. Germline-derived CDR1 and CDR2 are SGHRS and YFSETQ. The CDR3 has 16 amino acids. DNA for the CDR3: TGCGCCAGCAGCTTGGTTAGCGGGCAGGGTTTGAATGAGCAGTTCTTC. Translated: CASSLVSGQGLNEQFF. Complete variable domain (other parts from reference TRBV5-1 and TRBJ2-1): KAGVTQTPRYLIKTRGQQVTLSCSPISGHRSVSWYQQTPGQGLQFLFEYFSETQRNKGNFPGRFSGRQFSNSRSEMNVSTLELGDSALYLCASSLVSGQGLNEQFFGPGTRLTVL.

The rearrangement joins TRBV5-6 to TRBJ1-5; D may be TRBD1 (5 bases). Trimming left V 5 bases short and J 1 base short, with 13 bases between. This CDR3 comprises 15 residues. CDR1 SGHDT and CDR2 YYEEEE come from the germline V gene. DNA of the CDR3: TGTGCCAGCAGTAATTGGGGCTTAAGCAATCAGCCCCAGCATTTT. Translated, it gives CASSNWGLSNQPQHF.

This clonotype was detected many times. This CDR3 is CASKRGPGELFF. The CDR3 region has the DNA TGTGCCAGCAAGCGGGGCCCCGGGGAGCTGTTTTTT. The chain links TRBV3-1 to TRBJ2-2; 7 bases match TRBD2. Germline CDR1 is LGHDT and CDR2 is YNNKEL (reference sequence). The length of the CDR3 is 12 residues. V was clipped by 7 bases and J by 6 bases; unmatched bases: 2.